Below, 18 T cell receptor beta chains from the same sample are listed, as sequenced in a study of Ad26.COV2.S vaccination and SARS-CoV-2 variants. The table came from immunoSEQ multiplex PCR; TCRdb's copy has only in-frame clones and leaves some out. In the table there are some 340,000 clones, more than 70% of which are singletons. Treatment: over 15 received Ad26.COV2.S at low or high dose, single or two shots; a few received placebo; per-sample allocation not given. Sample collection was performed on day 63 after the first vaccine or placebo injection. The sequencing used peripheral blood, collected in a trial of Ad26.COV2.S vaccine versus placebo. The receptors stem from a person aged 18 to 65 who received the Ad26.COV2.S COVID-19 vaccine or a placebo.

In the case of this clone: The sample holds other DNA sequences that translate to the same CDR3. The chain uses TRBV5-1 and TRBJ2-2; maybe TRBD2 (5 bases). The V end lost 4 bases, the J end lost 1 base, and 8 bases lay between the germline ends. CDR3 length: 14 residues. The germline gives CDR1 SGHRS, CDR2 YFSETQ. CDR3 nucleotides: TGCGCCAGCAGCCTTGAGGGGAACACCGGGGAGCTGTTTTTT. It yields the protein CASSLEGNTGELFF.

This rearrangement joins TRBV19 to TRBJ2-7; TRBD1 matches 8 bases. The CDR3 spans 15 residues. The germline CDR1 and CDR2 sequences are LNHDA and SQIVND (reference sequence). V lost 5 bases and J lost 2; bases outside the gene matches: 8. CDR3 DNA sequence: TGTGCCAGTAGTTCCTCCGGGACAGGAACCTACGAGCAGTACTTC. Amino acid sequence: CASSSSGTGTYEQYF.

This sequence joins TRBV6-5 and TRBJ1-2; 7 bases align to TRBD1. V was clipped by 2 bases and J by 5 bases; unmatched bases: 8. Germline CDR1 is MNHEY and CDR2 is SVGAGI. CDR3 length: 15 amino acids. CDR3 sequence (DNA): TGTGCCAGCAGTTACGACCCTACAGGGGAGTATGGCTACACCTTC. The encoded protein is CASSYDPTGEYGYTF.

The V call is TRBV27, the J call TRBJ1-5; 7 bases line up with TRBD1. This CDR3 region has 19 residues. Germline CDR1 and CDR2: MNHEY and SMNVEV (reference sequence). Unmatched junction bases numbered 14, after V lost 3 bases and J lost 0 bases. Here the CDR3 DNA reads TGTGCCAGCAGTTTGGGCCCTTGGACAGGTCTCAATAGCAATCAGCCCCAGCATTTT. It codes for CASSLGPWTGLNSNQPQHF.

The V gene is TRBV18, the J gene TRBJ1-1; TRBD1 is a possible D gene (6 bases). V was shortened by 5 bases and J by 0 bases, with 10 bases between the two germline ends. The germline V gene encodes CDR1 KGHSH and CDR2 LQKENI. CDR3 length: 14 amino acids. CDR3 bases: TGTGCCAGCTCATCTACAGGGATGAACACTGAAGCTTTCTTT. This encodes CASSSTGMNTEAFF.

This clone has a handful of counts. The chain combines TRBV18 with TRBJ2-7; possibly TRBD2 for D (6 bases). Trimming removed 2 bases at V and 3 bases at J, with 11 bases between. Germline lookup yields CDR1 KGHSH and CDR2 LQKENI. This CDR3 comprises 14 residues. The CDR3 region has the DNA TGTGCCAGCTCACCAATCGGGACTGACTACGAGCAGTACTTC. Translation gives CASSPIGTDYEQYF.

This clone is a singleton in its sample. This chain links TRBV4-3 with TRBJ1-2; possible D gene TRBD1, 5 bases. From germline, CDR1 is LGHNA and CDR2 YSLEER. V lost 4 bases and J 4 bases, leaving 19 bases between the germline ends. The CDR3 covers 16 residues. Here the CDR3 reads CASSRLRGPGGYGYTF. The CDR3 region has the DNA TGCGCCAGCAGCCGTCTCCGGGGCCCCGGAGGCTATGGCTACACCTTC.

The V call is TRBV27, the J call TRBJ2-1; 10 bases align to TRBD1. The V and J ends lost 1 base and 7 bases, in that order; junction bases with no gene match: 10. The CDR3 consists of 17 residues. Germline assignment: CDR1 MNHEY and CDR2 SMNVEV (reference sequence). The CDR3, as DNA: TGTGCCAGCAGTTTATTCGTGACGGGACAGGGGAAGAATGAGCAGTTCTTC. Translated, it gives CASSLFVTGQGKNEQFF.

As for this clone: The same CDR3 also results from other DNA sequences found in this sample. This sequence joins TRBV5-5 and TRBJ1-2; 7 bases align to TRBD1. The CDR3 consists of 13 residues. J was trimmed by 3 bases and V by 4 bases; bases with no gene match: 3. CDR1 is SGHKS, CDR2 YYEKEE, per germline (reference sequence). In DNA form, the CDR3 reads TGTGCCAGCAGCCTCGGGACAGACTATGGCTACACCTTC. It encodes CASSLGTDYGYTF. Combining the CDR3 with reference TRBV5-5 and TRBJ1-2 gives the whole variable domain DAGVTQSPTHLIKTRGQQVTLRCSPISGHKSVSWYQQVLGQGPQFIFQYYEKEERGRGNFPDRFSARQFPNYSSELNVNALLLGDSALYLCASSLGTDYGYTFGSGTRLTVV.

The chain joins TRBV6-2 or TRBV6-3 to TRBJ2-5, with 8 bases lining up with TRBD2. The CDR3 sequence is 16 residues long. Germline CDR1 and CDR2: MNHEY and SVGEGT. V lost 5 bases and J lost 0; bases outside the gene matches: 8. CDR3 bases: TGTGCCAGCAGTGTGTTAGCGGGGCTATACCAAGAGACCCAGTACTTC. Translation gives CASSVLAGLYQETQYF.

V is TRBV5-1 and J is TRBJ1-2, with 7 bases matching TRBD1. This CDR3 is 16 amino acids long. From germline, CDR1 is SGHRS and CDR2 YFSETQ. V shed 0 bases and J 5 bases; nucleotides not matched to a gene: 10. CDR3 nucleotides: TGCGCCAGCAGCTTGGGGGGACAGAGTTCACTTTATGGCTACACCTTC. It is translated as CASSLGGQSSLYGYTF.

This clone was detected only once. The chain has TRBV13 and TRBJ1-1; 9 bases match TRBD1. CDR1 is PRHDT and CDR2 is FYEKMQ in the germline V gene (reference sequence). After removal of 4 bases from V and 6 bases from J, the junction contained 6 bases not matched to a gene. The CDR3 loop spans 14 amino acids. The CDR3 DNA follows: TGTGCCAGCAGCTCCGGGACAGGGTTGGCTGAAGCTTTCTTT. It codes for CASSSGTGLAEAFF.

The chain has TRBV5-4 and TRBJ1-2, with unresolved D. V lost 2 bases and J 1 base, leaving 6 bases between the germline ends. Per the germline V gene, CDR1 is SGHNT and CDR2 is YYREEE (reference sequence). The CDR3 contains 13 residues. The CDR3 coding sequence is TGTGCCAGCAGCTTCAGAGGTAACTATGGCTACACCTTC. This gives the protein CASSFRGNYGYTF.

The gene calls are TRBV7-2 and TRBJ1-3, with no clear D. V was pared by 1 base and J by 1 base, with 8 bases between. Germline V gene sequence: CDR1 SGHTA, CDR2 FQGNSA. CDR3 length: 15 amino acids. For the CDR3, the DNA is TGTGCCAGCAGCTTAGATGGAGGGTCTGGAAACACCATATATTTT. This codes for CASSLDGGSGNTIYF.

CDR3 amino acids: CASSLEGGRPQHF. The CDR3 coding sequence is TGTGCCAGCAGCTTAGAGGGTGGTCGACCCCAGCATTTT. This chain connects TRBV7-2 to TRBJ1-5; D uncertain. The germline gives CDR1 SGHTA, CDR2 FQGNSA. The length of the CDR3 is 13 residues. The germline V and J ends were trimmed by 1 base and 10 bases, with 11 bases remaining between them.

This rearrangement joins TRBV24-1 to TRBJ1-2; 8 bases are a match to TRBD1. The CDR3 sequence is 15 residues long. The junction had 15 bases not matched to a gene; V was cut back by 7 bases and J by 9 bases. Germline values: CDR1 KGHDR, CDR2 SFDVKD. The CDR3 sequence: CATRRGRRQGMSYTF. The DNA for the CDR3 is TGTGCCACCAGGCGAGGGCGGAGACAGGGGATGAGCTACACCTTC.

A single count supports this clone. The chain carries TRBV30 and TRBJ1-2; 9 positions match TRBD1. J gave up 5 bases and V 5 bases, and 18 bases lay outside the gene matches. Germline lookup yields CDR1 GTSNPN and CDR2 SVGIG (reference sequence). This CDR3 contains 17 residues. CDR3 bases: TGTGCCTGGGTACCCATCGCTCCGGGACAGGGAAAGTATGGCTACACCTTC. As protein: CAWVPIAPGQGKYGYTF.

The chain carries TRBV24-1 and TRBJ2-5; the D gene could be TRBD1 or TRBD2 (7 bases each). Trimming took 3 bases from V and 7 from J, leaving 14 bases between them. The CDR3 sequence is 14 residues long. From germline, CDR1 is KGHDR and CDR2 SFDVKD. CDR3: CATSDTQGRGTQYF. The CDR3 DNA sequence: TGTGCCACCAGTGATACACAGGGGAGGGGGACCCAGTACTTC.